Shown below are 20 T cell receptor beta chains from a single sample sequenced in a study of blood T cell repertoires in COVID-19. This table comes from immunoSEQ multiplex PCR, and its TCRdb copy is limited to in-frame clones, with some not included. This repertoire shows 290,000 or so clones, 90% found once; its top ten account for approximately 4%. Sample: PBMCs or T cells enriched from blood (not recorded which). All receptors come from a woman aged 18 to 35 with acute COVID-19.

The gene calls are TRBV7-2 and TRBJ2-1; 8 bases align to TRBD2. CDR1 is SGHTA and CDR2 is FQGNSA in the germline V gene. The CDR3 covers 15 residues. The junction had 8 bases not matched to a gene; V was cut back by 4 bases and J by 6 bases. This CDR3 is CASSSQTSVGNEQFF. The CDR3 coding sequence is TGTGCCAGCAGCTCCCAGACTAGCGTCGGCAATGAGCAGTTCTTC.

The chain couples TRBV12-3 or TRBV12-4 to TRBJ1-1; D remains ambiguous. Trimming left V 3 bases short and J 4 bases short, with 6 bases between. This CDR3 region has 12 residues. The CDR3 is CASSFRGTEAFF. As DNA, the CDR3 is TGTGCCAGCAGTTTCCGAGGCACTGAAGCTTTCTTT.

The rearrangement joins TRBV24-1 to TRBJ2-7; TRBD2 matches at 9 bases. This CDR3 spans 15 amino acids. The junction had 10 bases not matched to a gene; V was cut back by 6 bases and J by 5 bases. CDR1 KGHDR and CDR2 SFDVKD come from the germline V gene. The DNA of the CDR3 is TGTGCCACCAGTAATAGCGGGAGTGGTACCCACGAGCAGTACTTC. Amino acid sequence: CATSNSGSGTHEQYF.

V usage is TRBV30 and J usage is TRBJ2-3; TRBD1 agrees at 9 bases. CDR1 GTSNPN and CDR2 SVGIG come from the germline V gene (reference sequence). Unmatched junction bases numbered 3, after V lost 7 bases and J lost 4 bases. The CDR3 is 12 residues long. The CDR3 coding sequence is TGTGCCTTCGGACAGGGGTCAGATACGCAGTATTTT. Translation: CAFGQGSDTQYF.

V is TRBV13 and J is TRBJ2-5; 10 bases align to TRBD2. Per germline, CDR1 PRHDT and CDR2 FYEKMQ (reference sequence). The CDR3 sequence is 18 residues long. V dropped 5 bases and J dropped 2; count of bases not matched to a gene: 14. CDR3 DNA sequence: TGTGCCAGCAGCGCCCAGGGGCTAGCGGGAGTTGGGCAAGAGACCCAGTACTTC. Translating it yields CASSAQGLAGVGQETQYF.

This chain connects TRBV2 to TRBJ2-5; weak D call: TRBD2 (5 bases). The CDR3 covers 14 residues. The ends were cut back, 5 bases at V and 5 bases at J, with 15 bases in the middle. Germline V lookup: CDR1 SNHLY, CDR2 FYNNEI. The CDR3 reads CASSTGRGMETQYF. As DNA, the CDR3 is TGTGCCAGCAGTACGGGAAGAGGGATGGAGACCCAGTACTTC.

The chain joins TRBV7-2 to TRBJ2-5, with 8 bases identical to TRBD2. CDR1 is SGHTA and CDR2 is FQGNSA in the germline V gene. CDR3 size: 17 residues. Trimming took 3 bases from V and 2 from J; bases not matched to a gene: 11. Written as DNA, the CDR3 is TGTGCCAGCAGCTTTAGGGGAGCGGGAGTCTCGCAAGAGACCCAGTACTTC. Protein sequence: CASSFRGAGVSQETQYF.

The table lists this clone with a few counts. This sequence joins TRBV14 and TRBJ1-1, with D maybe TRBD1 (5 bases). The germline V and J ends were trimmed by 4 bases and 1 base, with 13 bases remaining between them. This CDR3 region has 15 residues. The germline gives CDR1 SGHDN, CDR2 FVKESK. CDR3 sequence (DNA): TGTGCCAGCAGCCCAAGACAGTACTGGAACACTGAAGCTTTCTTT. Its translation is CASSPRQYWNTEAFF. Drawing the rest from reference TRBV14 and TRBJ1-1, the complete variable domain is EAGVTQFPSHSVIEKGQTVTLRCDPISGHDNLYWYRRVMGKEIKFLLHFVKESKQDESGMPNNRFLAERTGGTYSTLKVQPAELEDSGVYFCASSPRQYWNTEAFFGQGTRLTVV.

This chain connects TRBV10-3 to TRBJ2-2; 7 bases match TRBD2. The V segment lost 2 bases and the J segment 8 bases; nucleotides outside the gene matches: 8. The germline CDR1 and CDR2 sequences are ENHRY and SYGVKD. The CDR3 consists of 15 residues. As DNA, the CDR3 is TGTGCCATCAGTGAGCGGGAGGTGTCCGTTGGGGAGCTGTTTTTT. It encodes CAISEREVSVGELFF.

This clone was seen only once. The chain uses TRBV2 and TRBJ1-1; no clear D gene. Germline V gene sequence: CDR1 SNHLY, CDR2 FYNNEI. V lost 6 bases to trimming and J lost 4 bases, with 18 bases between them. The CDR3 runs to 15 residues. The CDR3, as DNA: TGTGCCAGCAGCCCACTCGCCACGGCGGGCACTGAAGCTTTCTTT. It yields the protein CASSPLATAGTEAFF.

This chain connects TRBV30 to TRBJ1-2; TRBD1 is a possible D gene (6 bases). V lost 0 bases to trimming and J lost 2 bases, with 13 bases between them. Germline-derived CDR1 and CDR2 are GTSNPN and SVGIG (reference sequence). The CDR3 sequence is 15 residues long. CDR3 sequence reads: CAWSVPGQGNYGYTF. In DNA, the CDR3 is TGTGCCTGGAGTGTACCGGGGCAGGGGAACTATGGCTACACCTTC.

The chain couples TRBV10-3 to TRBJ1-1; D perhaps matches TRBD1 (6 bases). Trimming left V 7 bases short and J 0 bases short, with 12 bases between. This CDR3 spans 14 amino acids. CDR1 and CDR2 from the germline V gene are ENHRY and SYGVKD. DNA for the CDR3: TGTGCCATCACACAAGGACAGATGAACACTGAAGCTTTCTTT. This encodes CAITQGQMNTEAFF.

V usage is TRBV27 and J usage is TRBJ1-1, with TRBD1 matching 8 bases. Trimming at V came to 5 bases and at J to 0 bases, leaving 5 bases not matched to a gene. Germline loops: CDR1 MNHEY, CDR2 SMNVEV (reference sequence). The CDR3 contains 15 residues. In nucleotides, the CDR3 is TGTGCCAGCAGTGGCCGGGACAGGATGAACACTGAAGCTTTCTTT. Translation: CASSGRDRMNTEAFF.

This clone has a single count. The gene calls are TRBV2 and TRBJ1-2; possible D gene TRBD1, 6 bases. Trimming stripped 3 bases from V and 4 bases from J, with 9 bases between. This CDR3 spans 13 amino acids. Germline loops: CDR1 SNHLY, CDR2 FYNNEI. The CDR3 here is CASSEGDIYGYTF. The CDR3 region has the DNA TGTGCCAGCAGTGAGGGGGACATCTATGGCTACACCTTC.

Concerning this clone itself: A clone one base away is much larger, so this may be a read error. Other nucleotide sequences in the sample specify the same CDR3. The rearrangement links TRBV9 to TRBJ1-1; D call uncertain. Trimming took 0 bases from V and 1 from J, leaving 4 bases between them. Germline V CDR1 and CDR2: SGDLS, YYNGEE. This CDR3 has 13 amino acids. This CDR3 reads CASSVGANTEAFF. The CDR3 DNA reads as TGTGCCAGCAGCGTAGGGGCGAACACTGAAGCTTTCTTT.

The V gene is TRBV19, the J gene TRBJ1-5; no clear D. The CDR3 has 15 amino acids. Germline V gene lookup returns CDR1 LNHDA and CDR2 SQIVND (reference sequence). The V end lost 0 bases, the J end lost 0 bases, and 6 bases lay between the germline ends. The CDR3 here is CASSIELYSNQPQHF. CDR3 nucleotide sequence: TGTGCCAGTAGTATAGAGCTCTATAGCAATCAGCCCCAGCATTTT.

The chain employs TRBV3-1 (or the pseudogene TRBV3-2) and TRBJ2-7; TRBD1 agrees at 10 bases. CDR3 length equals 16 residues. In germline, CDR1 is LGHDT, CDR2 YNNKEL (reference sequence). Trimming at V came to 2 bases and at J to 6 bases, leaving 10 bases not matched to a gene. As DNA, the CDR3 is TGTGCCAGCAGCCAACCTTTAGACAGGGGGCTAAGCGAGCAGTACTTC. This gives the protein CASSQPLDRGLSEQYF.

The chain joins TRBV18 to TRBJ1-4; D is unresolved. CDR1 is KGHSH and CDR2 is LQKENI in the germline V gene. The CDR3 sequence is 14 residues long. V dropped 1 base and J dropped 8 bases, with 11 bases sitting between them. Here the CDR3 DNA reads TGTGCCAGCTCACCACGTACCTTGAGGGAAAAACTGTTTTTT. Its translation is CASSPRTLREKLFF. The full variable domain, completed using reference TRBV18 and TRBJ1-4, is NAGVMQNPRHLVRRRGQEARLRCSPMKGHSHVYWYRQLPEEGLKFMVYLQKENIIDESGMPKERFSAEFPKEGPSILRIQQVVRGDSAAYFCASSPRTLREKLFFGSGTQLSVL.

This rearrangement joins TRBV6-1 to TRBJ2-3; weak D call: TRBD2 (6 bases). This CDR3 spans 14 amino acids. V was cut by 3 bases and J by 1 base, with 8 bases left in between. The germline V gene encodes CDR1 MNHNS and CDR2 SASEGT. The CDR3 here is CASSEGGGTDTQYF. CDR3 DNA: TGTGCCAGCAGTGAGGGGGGTGGCACAGATACGCAGTATTTT.

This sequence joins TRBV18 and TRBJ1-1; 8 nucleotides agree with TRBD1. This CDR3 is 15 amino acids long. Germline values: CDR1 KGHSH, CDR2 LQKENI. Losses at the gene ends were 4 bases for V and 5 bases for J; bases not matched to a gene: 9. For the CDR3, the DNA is TGTGCCAGCTCACTAAATCCAGGGGGCCGGACTGAAGCTTTCTTT. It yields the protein CASSLNPGGRTEAFF.